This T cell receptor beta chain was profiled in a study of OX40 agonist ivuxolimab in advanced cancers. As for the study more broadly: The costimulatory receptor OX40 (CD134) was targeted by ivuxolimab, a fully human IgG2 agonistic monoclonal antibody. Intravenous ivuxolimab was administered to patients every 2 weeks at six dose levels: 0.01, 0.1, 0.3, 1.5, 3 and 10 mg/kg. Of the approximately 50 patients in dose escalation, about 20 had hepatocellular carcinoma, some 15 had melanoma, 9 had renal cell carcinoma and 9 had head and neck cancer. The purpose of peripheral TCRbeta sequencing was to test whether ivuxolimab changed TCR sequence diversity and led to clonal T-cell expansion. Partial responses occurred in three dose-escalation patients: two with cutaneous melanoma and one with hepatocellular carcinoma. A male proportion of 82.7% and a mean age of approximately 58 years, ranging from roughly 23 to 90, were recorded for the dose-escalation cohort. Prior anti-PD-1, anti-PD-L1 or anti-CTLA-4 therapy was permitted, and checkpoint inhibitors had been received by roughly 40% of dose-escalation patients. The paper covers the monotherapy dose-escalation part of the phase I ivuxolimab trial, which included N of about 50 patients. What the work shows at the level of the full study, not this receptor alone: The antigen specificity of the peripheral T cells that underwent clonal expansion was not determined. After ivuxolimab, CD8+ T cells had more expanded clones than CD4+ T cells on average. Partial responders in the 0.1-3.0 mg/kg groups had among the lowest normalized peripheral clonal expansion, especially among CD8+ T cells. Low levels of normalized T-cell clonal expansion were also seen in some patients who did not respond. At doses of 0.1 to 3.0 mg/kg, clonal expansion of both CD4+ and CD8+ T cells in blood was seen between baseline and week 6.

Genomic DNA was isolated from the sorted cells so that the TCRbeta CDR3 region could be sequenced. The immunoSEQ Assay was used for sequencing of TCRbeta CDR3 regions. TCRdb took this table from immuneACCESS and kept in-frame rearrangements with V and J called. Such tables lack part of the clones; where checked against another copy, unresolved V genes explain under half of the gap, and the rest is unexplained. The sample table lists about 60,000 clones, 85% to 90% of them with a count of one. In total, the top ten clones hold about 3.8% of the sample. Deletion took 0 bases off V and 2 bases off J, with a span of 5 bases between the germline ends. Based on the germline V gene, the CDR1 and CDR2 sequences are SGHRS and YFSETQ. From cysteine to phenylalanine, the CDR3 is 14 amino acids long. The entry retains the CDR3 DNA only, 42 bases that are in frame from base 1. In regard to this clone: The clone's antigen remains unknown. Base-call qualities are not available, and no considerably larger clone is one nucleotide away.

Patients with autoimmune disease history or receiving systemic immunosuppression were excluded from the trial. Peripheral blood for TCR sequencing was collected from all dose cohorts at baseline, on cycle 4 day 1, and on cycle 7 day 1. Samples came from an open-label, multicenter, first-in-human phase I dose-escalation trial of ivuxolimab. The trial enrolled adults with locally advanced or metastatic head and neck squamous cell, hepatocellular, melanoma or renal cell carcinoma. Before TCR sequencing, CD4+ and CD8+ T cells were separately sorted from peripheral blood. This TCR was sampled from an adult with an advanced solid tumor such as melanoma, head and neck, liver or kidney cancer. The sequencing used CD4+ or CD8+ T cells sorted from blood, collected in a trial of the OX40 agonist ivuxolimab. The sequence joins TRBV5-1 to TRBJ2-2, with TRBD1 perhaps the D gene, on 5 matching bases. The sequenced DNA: TGCGCCAGCAGCTTGGGGACAAACACCGGGGAGCTGTTTTTT. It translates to CASSLGTNTGELFF.